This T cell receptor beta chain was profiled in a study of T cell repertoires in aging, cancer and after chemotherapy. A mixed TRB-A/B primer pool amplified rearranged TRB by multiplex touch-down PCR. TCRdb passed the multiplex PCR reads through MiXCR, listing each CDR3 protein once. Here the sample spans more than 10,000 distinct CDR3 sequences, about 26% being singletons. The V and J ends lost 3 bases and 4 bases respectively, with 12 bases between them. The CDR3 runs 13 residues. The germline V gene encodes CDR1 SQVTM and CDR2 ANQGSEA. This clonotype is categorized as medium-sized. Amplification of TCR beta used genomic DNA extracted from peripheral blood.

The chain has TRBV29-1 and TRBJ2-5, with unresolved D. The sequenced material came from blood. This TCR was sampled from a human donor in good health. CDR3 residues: CSVDLTIGETQYF. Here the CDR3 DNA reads TGCAGCGTTGACCTCACCATTGGAGAGACCCAGTACTTC.